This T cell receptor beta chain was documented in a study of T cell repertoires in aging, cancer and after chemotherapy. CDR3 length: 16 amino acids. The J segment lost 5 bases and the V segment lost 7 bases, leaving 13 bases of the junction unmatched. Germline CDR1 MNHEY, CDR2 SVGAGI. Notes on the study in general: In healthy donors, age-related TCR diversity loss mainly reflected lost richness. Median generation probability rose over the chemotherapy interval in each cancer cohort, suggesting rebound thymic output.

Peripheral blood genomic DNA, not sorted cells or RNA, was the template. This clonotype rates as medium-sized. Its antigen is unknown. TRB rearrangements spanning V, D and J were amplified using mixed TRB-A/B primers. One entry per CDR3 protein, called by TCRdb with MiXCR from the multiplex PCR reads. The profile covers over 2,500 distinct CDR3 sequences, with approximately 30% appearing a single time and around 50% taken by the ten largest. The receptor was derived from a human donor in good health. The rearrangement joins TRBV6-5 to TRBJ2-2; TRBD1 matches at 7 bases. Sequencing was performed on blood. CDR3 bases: TGTGCCAGCACCCCCCGGCAGGGGGAGCGAACCGGGGAGCTGTTTTTT. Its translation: CASTPRQGERTGELFF.